This T cell receptor beta chain emerged from a study of shared clonotypes between healthy human individuals. Study in general: Three CD4 naive, three CD4 memory, two CD8 naive and one CD8 memory plate were used per donor. Study findings and constraints: With a handful of donors compared, about 5.2% of naive CD4 clonotypes were shared.

Per germline, CDR1 SGDLS and CDR2 YYNGEE. This CDR3 has 17 amino acids. V trimming: 3 bases; J trimming: 4 bases; junction bases outside the gene matches: 13. DNA at 150 to 200 ng, approximately 30,000 T cell genomes, went into sorted-subset replicate PCRs. Sequencing used immunoSEQ multiplex PCR; TCRdb keeps in-frame clones, though not all of them. The data contain 2 million to 2.5 million clones, over 85% of them singletons. Worth noting for this clone: Its antigen is currently unknown.

CD45RO-negative, CCR7-positively selected cells formed the naive CD8 fraction, excluding terminally differentiated effector memory CD45RA+ cells. Adults of Caucasian background living in Nashville, Tennessee made up all donors. The rearrangement joins TRBV9 to TRBJ2-5; 9 bases align to TRBD2. The sequenced sample consisted of naive CD8+ T cells sorted from blood. The origin of this receptor is a man younger than 35 in good health. CDR3 in amino acids: CASSEGVISGSRETQYF. The CDR3, as DNA: TGTGCCAGCAGCGAGGGGGTGATTAGCGGGAGTAGAGAGACCCAGTACTTC. The entire variable domain, with the rest obtained from reference TRBV9 and TRBJ2-5, is as follows: DSGVTQTPKHLITATGQRVTLRCSPRSGDLSVYWYQQSLDQGLQFLIQYYNGEERAKGNILERFSAQQFPDLHSELNLSSLELGDSALYFCASSEGVISGSRETQYFGPGTRLLVL.